The T cell receptor beta chain under discussion was sequenced for a study of T cell repertoires in cytomegalovirus infection. Background on the study: Both CMV infection and a matching HLA type were indicated by public TCR beta signatures.

Findings of the study overall: Ex vivo responses were dominated by HLA-C-restricted CMV-specific TCR beta clonotypes.

CDR3 length: 14 amino acids. Germline CDR1 reads SGDLS; CDR2 reads YYNGEE. Trimming shortened V by 0 bases and J by 3 bases, and 9 bases separated the two germline ends. As concerns this clonotype: Antigen: not known.

TCRdb recomputed calls from the reads with MiXCR, one row per CDR3 protein. Altogether roughly 310,000 distinct CDR3 sequences are present, about 28% being singletons, with the ten largest covering 20%. The rearrangement uses TRBV9 and TRBJ1-1, with a weak D call TRBD1 (5 bases). The TCR comes from a human donor in good health (CMV status not recorded). Some clones in this sample may be carry-over from other donors' samples. The sample in question was cultured PBMCs, obtained from culture after CMV antigen stimulation. As DNA, the CDR3 is TGTGCCAGCAGCGTAGCTGAGGGGTACACTGAAGCTTTCTTT. This codes for CASSVAEGYTEAFF. Full variable domain (rest looked up from reference TRBV9 and TRBJ1-1): DSGVTQTPKHLITATGQRVTLRCSPRSGDLSVYWYQQSLDQGLQFLIQYYNGEERAKGNILERFSAQQFPDLHSELNLSSLELGDSALYFCASSVAEGYTEAFFGQGTRLTVV.